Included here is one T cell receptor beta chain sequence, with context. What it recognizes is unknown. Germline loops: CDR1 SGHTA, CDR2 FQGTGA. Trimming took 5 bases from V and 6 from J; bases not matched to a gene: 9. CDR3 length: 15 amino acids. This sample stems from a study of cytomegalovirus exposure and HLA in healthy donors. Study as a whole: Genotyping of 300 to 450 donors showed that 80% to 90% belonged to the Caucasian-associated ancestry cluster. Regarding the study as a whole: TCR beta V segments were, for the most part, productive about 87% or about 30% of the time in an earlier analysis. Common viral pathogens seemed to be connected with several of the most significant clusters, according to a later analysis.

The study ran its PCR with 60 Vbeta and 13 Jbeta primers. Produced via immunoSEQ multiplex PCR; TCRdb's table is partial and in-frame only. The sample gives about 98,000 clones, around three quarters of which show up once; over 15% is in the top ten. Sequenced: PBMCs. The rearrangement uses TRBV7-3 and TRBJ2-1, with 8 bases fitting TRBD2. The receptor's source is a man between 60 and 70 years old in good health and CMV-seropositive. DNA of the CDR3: TGTGCCAGCAGCCCCGAACGGGGGGGCCGCAATGAGCAGTTCTTC. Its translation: CASSPERGGRNEQFF.